This TCR beta chain was recorded in a study of CD4 T cells in relation to SARS-CoV-2 and coronaviruses. Turning to the study itself: After nine to eleven days of antigen culture, PBMC TCR beta CDR3s were sequenced.

TCRdb's table, derived via immunoSEQ multiplex PCR, lists solely in-frame clones and lacks some. The table records about 22,000 clones, roughly 72% of them present only once. CDR3 length equals 16 residues. The junction had 11 bases not matched to a gene; V was cut back by 1 base and J by 4 bases. Germline V gene lookup returns CDR1 SGHRS and CDR2 YFSETQ. Findings of the study overall: About 65% of donors had memory CD4+ clonotypes crossrecognizing SARS-CoV-2 and common cold coronavirus spike.

The unexposed donors gave CD4+ T cells in about 2011-2019, prior to COVID-19. The cells were cultured for 10 days before CD4+ T cells were isolated. Cultures held about 2 million PBMCs per well with roughly 10 IU/ml IL-2. Cultures received half-medium IL-2 refreshes on days 3 and 7. A remark on this clone: The antigen remains unidentified.

The rearrangement joins TRBV5-1 to TRBJ2-7; 7 bases agree with TRBD1. The receptor's source is a human donor in good health. Sequencing was performed on CD4+ T cells from PBMCs, cultured in vitro. CDR3: CASSLTAGTEGYEQYF. DNA for the CDR3: TGCGCCAGCAGCTTGACTGCCGGGACAGAAGGTTACGAGCAGTACTTC.